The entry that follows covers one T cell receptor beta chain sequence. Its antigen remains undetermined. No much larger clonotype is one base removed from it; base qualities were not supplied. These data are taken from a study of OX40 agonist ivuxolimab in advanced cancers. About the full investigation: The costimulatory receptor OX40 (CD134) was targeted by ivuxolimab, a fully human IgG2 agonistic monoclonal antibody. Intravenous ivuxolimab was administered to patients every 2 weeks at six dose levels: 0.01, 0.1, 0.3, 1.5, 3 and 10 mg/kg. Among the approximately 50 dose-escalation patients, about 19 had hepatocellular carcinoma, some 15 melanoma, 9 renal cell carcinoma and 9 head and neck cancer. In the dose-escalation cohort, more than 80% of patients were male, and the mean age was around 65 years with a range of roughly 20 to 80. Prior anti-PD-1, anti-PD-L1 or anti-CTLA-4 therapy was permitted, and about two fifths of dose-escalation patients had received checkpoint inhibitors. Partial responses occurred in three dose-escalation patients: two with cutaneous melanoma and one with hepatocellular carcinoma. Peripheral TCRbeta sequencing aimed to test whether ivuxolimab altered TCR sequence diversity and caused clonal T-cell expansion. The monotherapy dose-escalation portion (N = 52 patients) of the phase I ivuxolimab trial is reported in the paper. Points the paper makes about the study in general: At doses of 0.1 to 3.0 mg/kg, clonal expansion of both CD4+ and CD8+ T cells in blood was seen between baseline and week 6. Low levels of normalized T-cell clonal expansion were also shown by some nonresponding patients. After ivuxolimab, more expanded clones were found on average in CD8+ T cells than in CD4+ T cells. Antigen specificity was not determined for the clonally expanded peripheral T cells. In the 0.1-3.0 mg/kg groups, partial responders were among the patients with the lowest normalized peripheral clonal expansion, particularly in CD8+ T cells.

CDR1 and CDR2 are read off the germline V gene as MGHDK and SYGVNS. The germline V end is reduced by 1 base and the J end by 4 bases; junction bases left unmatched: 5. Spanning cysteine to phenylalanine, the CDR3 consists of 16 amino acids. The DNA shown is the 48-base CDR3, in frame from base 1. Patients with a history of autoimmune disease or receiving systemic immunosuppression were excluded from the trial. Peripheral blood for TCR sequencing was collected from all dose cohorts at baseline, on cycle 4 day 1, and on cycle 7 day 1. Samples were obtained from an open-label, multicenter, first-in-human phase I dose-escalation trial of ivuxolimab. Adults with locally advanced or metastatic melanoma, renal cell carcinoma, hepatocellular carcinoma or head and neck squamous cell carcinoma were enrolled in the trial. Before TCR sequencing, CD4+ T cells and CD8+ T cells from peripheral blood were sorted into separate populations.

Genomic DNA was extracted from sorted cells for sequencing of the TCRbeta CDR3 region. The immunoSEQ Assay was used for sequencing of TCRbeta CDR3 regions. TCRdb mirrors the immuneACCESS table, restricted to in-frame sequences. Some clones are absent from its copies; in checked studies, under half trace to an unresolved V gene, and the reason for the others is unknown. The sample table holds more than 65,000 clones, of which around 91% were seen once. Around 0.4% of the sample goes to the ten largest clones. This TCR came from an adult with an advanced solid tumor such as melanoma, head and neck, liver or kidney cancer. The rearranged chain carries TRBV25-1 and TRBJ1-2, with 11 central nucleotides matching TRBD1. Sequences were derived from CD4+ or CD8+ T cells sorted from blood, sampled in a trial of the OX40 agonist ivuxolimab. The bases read TGTGCCAGCAGTGAATCCAGGACAGGGGGCTTCTATGGCTACACCTTC. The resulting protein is CASSESRTGGFYGYTF.